The 17 T cell receptor beta chains listed next were all sequenced from one sample in a study of shared clonotypes between healthy human individuals. The data were produced by immunoSEQ multiplex PCR, yet TCRdb's version contains in-frame clones alone and is incomplete. The sample includes around 500,000 clones, around 80% of them seen just once. Sequencing was carried out using PBMCs. The receptors stem from a woman in her thirties or forties in good health. Some clones in this sample may be carry-over from other donors' samples.

A note on this clone: At the DNA level, this CDR3 is encoded by other sequences in the same sample as well. The rearrangement joins TRBV28 to TRBJ2-7; D remains unclear. V lost 2 bases to trimming and J lost 7 bases, with 6 bases between them. Per the germline V gene, CDR1 is MDHEN and CDR2 is SYDVKM. This CDR3 region has 11 residues. The CDR3 reads CASSLVGEQYF. The CDR3 DNA is TGTGCCAGCAGTTTAGTGGGAGAGCAGTACTTC.

This sequence joins TRBV7-3 and TRBJ2-1; D is perhaps TRBD1 (7 bases). With 5 bases removed from V and 4 bases from J, the gap between germline ends came to 15 bases. Per germline, CDR1 SGHTA and CDR2 FQGTGA. CDR3 length: 15 residues. The CDR3 nucleotides are TGTGCCAGCAGCCCCAGCAGGGGGGCGTACAATGAGCAGTTCTTC. Its protein is CASSPSRGAYNEQFF.

The gene calls are TRBV11-2 and TRBJ2-1, with D tentatively TRBD2 (5 bases). The V gene's germline CDR1 is SGHAT and CDR2 FQNNGV. CDR3 size: 15 residues. Trimming shortened V by 5 bases and J by 0 bases, and 11 bases separated the two germline ends. As DNA, the CDR3 is TGTGCCAGCAGCCATGACCGGGGCTCCTACAATGAGCAGTTCTTC. Translating gives CASSHDRGSYNEQFF.

V is TRBV7-6 and J is TRBJ2-2, with a weak D call TRBD2 (5 bases). V lost 4 bases to trimming and J lost 3 bases, with 18 bases between them. This CDR3 is built from 17 residues. CDR1 SGHVS and CDR2 FNYEAQ come from the germline V gene. The CDR3 DNA sequence: TGTGCCAGCAGCTCGCGAATTGCGGGTCCGTACACCGGGGAGCTGTTTTTT. Its translation is CASSSRIAGPYTGELFF.

This chain connects TRBV5-1 to TRBJ1-4; no firm D call. In germline, CDR1 is SGHRS, CDR2 YFSETQ. CDR3 length: 16 residues. V was pared by 2 bases and J by 8 bases, with 19 bases between. The CDR3 region has the DNA TGCGCCAGCAGCTTCGGACTTTCACTAAGGGAAGAAAAACTGTTTTTT. Translation gives CASSFGLSLREEKLFF.

Turning to this clone: The same CDR3 also results from other DNA sequences found in this sample. The chain combines TRBV7-9 with TRBJ2-7; D is ambiguous. This CDR3 is built from 11 residues. Germline CDR1 SEHNR, CDR2 FQNEAQ (reference sequence). Trimming removed 8 bases from V and 3 bases from J, with 8 bases in between. The CDR3 nucleotides are TGTGCCAGCTCCTCCCTCTACGAGCAGTACTTC. Translating gives CASSSLYEQYF.

The chain carries TRBV7-9 and TRBJ1-3; D gene ambiguous. Germline-derived CDR1 and CDR2 are SEHNR and FQNEAQ (reference sequence). Trimming took 5 bases from V and 8 from J, leaving 19 bases between them. The CDR3 sequence is 15 residues long. CDR3 DNA: TGTGCCAGCAGCACTAATAGGGCAGCCTCAGACACCATATATTTT. Translated: CASSTNRAASDTIYF.

The chain joins TRBV30 to TRBJ2-7, with 8 bases matching TRBD2. V lost 4 bases and J lost 2; bases outside the gene matches: 4. The germline V gene encodes CDR1 GTSNPN and CDR2 SVGIG (reference sequence). CDR3 length equals 13 residues. The chain's CDR3 is CAWNSGGAYEQYF. The CDR3 nucleotides read TGTGCCTGGAATTCGGGGGGGGCCTACGAGCAGTACTTC.

A word on this clone: Germline is not matched at one junction end, which may reflect a read error. At the DNA level, this CDR3 is encoded by other sequences in the same sample as well. The V and J genes are TRBV11-2 and TRBJ2-7; 7 bases fit TRBD2. Germline V gives CDR1 SGHAT, CDR2 FQNNGV. The CDR3 has 13 amino acids. CDR3 sequence reads: CASRSSGLYEQYF. The CDR3 DNA reads as TGCGCCAGCAGAAGTAGCGGGCTCTACGAGCAGTACTTC.

V usage is TRBV18 and J usage is TRBJ1-2; D not resolved. The CDR3 runs 15 residues. Germline CDR1 and CDR2: KGHSH and LQKENI. Trimming cost V 2 bases and J 4 bases, with 14 bases left between them. The CDR3 bases are TGTGCCAGCTCACCAATGCTCCCCCCGGGCTATGGCTACACCTTC. This encodes CASSPMLPPGYGYTF. The full variable domain, with the rest looked up from reference TRBV18 and TRBJ1-2, is NAGVMQNPRHLVRRRGQEARLRCSPMKGHSHVYWYRQLPEEGLKFMVYLQKENIIDESGMPKERFSAEFPKEGPSILRIQQVVRGDSAAYFCASSPMLPPGYGYTFGSGTRLTVV.

The V gene is TRBV7-9, the J gene TRBJ1-3, with D perhaps TRBD1 (5 bases). The CDR3 has 16 residues. Between the trimmed V and J ends, which lost 5 bases and 3 bases, there was a span of 17 bases. The germline gives CDR1 SEHNR, CDR2 FQNEAQ (reference sequence). DNA for the CDR3: TGTGCCAGCAGCGATCGGGACTCTCAAGGTGGAAACACCATATATTTT. Amino acids: CASSDRDSQGGNTIYF. The whole variable domain, remainder taken from reference TRBV7-9 and TRBJ1-3, is DTGVSQNPRHKITKRGQNVTFRCDPISEHNRLYWYRQTLGQGPEFLTYFQNEAQLEKSRLLSDRFSAERPKGSFSTLEIQRTEQGDSAMYLCASSDRDSQGGNTIYFGEGSWLTVV.

The chain combines TRBV27 with TRBJ2-7; D is unresolved. Germline V CDR1 and CDR2: MNHEY, SMNVEV (reference sequence). The CDR3 loop spans 14 amino acids. V lost 6 bases and J lost 6, with 18 bases in between. CDR3 bases: TGTGCCAGCAGCCAGGTGAATAGGTTAGGCGAGCAGTACTTC. Amino acids: CASSQVNRLGEQYF.

This chain connects TRBV29-1 to TRBJ2-1; D is unresolved. The CDR3 has 13 residues. V was pared by 6 bases and J by 5 bases, with 14 bases between. Germline values: CDR1 SQVTM, CDR2 ANQGSEA. CDR3 nucleotide sequence: TGCAGCGTGGGTTCCGGAGTGCACAATGAGCAGTTCTTC. It is translated as CSVGSGVHNEQFF.

For this clone: Other DNA sequences from this sample encode an identical CDR3 as well. This chain links TRBV7-2 with TRBJ2-6; D unclear. This CDR3 contains 15 residues. Germline CDR1 SGHTA, CDR2 FQGNSA. Trimming pared 2 bases from V and 2 bases from J, leaving 7 bases between. This CDR3 is CASSLRRAGANVLTF. The CDR3 nucleotides read TGTGCCAGCAGCTTAAGGAGAGCTGGGGCCAACGTCCTGACTTTC. The full variable domain, rest sourced from reference TRBV7-2 and TRBJ2-6, is GAGVSQSPSNKVTEKGKDVELRCDPISGHTALYWYRQSLGQGLEFLIYFQGNSAPDKSGLPSDRFSAERTGGSVSTLTIQRTQQEDSAVYLCASSLRRAGANVLTFGAGSRLTVL.

This chain connects TRBV28 to TRBJ1-3; 9 bases fit TRBD1. The CDR3 runs to 19 residues. Germline V gene lookup returns CDR1 MDHEN and CDR2 SYDVKM. J was trimmed by 2 bases and V by 0 bases; bases with no gene match: 11. The DNA for the CDR3 is TGTGCCAGCAGTTTATGGGACTCCGGGACAGGGACCCCTGGAAACACCATATATTTT. This codes for CASSLWDSGTGTPGNTIYF.

The V call is TRBV30, the J call TRBJ1-2; no clear D. Germline CDR1 and CDR2: GTSNPN and SVGIG (reference sequence). The CDR3 is 11 residues long. Trimming cost V 4 bases and J 1 base, with 4 bases left between them. The CDR3 region has the DNA TGTGCCTGGACAAGTAACTATGGCTACACCTTC. Protein sequence: CAWTSNYGYTF.

The chain links TRBV15 to TRBJ2-5; either TRBD1 or TRBD2 may fit D (6 bases each). Germline CDR1 is LNHNV and CDR2 is YYDKDF (reference sequence). V lost 4 bases to trimming and J lost 2 bases, with 11 bases between them. The CDR3 extends over 14 amino acids. The CDR3: CATSNRDFQETQYF. The DNA of the CDR3 is TGTGCCACCAGCAACAGGGACTTTCAAGAGACCCAGTACTTC.